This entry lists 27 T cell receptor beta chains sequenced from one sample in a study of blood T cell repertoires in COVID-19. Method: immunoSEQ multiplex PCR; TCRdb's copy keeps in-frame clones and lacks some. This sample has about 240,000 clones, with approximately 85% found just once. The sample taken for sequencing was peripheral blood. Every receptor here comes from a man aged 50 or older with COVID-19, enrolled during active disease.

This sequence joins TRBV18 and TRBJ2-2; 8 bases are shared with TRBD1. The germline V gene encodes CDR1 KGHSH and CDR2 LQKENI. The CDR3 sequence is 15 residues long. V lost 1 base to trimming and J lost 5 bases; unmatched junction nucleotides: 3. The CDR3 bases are TGTGCCAGCTCACCACAACAGGGGGAGACCGGGGAGCTGTTTTTT. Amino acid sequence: CASSPQQGETGELFF.

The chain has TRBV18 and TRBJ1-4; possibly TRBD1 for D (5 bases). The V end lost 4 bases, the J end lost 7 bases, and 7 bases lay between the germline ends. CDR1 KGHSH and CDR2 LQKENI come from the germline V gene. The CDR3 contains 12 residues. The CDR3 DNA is TGTGCCAGCTCACTGGGGGGTGAAAAACTGTTTTTT. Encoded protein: CASSLGGEKLFF.

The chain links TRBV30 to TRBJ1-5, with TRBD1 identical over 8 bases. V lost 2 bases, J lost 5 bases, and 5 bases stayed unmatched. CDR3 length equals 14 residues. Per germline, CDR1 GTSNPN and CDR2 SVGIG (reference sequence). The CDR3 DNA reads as TGTGCCTGGAGTCGAAAACAGGGGGATCAGCCCCAGCATTTT. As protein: CAWSRKQGDQPQHF.

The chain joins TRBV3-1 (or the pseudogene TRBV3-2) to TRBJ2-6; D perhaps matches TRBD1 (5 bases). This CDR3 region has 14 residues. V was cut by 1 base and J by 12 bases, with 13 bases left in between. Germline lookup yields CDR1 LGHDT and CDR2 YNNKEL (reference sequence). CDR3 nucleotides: TGTGCCAGCAGCCAAGTTCCAGGGCATGTCGTCCTGACTTTC. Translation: CASSQVPGHVVLTF.

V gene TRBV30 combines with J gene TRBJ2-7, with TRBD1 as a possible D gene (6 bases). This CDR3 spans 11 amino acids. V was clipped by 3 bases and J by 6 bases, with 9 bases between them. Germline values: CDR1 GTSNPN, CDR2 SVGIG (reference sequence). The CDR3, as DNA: TGTGCCTGGAGGACAGGAGGCGAGCAGTACTTC. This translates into CAWRTGGEQYF.

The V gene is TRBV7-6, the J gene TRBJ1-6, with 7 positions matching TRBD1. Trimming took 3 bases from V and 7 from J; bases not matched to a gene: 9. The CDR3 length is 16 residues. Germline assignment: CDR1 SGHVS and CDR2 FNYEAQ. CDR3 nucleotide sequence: TGTGCCAGCAGCTTCTATAGGACAGGCCCGAATTCACCCCTCCACTTT. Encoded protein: CASSFYRTGPNSPLHF. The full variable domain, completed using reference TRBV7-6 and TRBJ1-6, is GAGVSQSPRYKVTKRGQDVALRCDPISGHVSLYWYRQALGQGPEFLTYFNYEAQQDKSGLPNDRFSAERPEGSISTLTIQRTEQRDSAMYRCASSFYRTGPNSPLHFGNGTRLTVT.

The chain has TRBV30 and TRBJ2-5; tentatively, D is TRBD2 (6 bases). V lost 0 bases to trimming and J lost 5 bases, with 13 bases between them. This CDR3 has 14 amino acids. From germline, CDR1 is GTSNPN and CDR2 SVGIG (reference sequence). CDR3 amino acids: CAWSVSGGGETQYF. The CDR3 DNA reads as TGTGCCTGGAGTGTGTCCGGGGGAGGCGAGACCCAGTACTTC.

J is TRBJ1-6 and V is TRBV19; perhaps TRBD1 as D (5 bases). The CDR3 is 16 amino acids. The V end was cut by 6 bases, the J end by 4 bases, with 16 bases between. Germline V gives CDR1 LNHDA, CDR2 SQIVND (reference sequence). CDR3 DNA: TGTGCCAGTAGCAACCGGGACTGGGGATATAATTCACCCCTCCACTTT. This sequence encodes CASSNRDWGYNSPLHF.

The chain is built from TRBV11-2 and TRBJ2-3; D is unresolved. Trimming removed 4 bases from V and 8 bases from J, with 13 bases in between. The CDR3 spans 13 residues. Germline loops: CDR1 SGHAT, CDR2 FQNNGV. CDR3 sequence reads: CASSSSYRSTQYF. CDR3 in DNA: TGTGCCAGCAGCTCCTCGTATAGAAGTACGCAGTATTTT.

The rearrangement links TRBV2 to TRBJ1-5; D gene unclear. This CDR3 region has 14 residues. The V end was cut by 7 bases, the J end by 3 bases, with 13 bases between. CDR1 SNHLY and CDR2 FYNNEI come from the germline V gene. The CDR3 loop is CASTPGVHNQPQHF. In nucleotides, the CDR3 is TGTGCCAGCACACCGGGAGTTCACAATCAGCCCCAGCATTTT.

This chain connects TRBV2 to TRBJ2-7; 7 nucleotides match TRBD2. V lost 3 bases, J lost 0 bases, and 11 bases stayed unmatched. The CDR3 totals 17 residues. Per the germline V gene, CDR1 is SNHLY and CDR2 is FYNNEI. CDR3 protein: CASSEIVSGTYSYEQYF. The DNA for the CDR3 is TGTGCCAGCAGTGAGATAGTGAGCGGGACCTACTCCTACGAGCAGTACTTC.

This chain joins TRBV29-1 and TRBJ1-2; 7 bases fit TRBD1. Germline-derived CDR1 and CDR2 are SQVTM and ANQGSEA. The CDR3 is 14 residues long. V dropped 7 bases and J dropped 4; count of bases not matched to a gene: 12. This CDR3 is CSGKVRGHPYGYTF. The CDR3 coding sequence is TGCAGCGGCAAAGTAAGGGGGCATCCCTATGGCTACACCTTC.

CDR3 in amino acids: CASSPGPETQYF. The CDR3 region has the DNA TGTGCCAGCTCACCAGGGCCAGAGACCCAGTACTTC. The chain is built from TRBV18 and TRBJ2-5; D is undetermined. The CDR3 has 12 amino acids. V lost 2 bases and J 4 bases, leaving 5 bases between the germline ends. In germline, CDR1 is KGHSH, CDR2 LQKENI.

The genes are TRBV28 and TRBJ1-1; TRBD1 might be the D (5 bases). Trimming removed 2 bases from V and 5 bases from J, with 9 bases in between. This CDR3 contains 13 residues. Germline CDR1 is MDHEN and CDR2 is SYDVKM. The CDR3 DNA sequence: TGTGCCAGCAGTTTAAGGGCAGGGACTGAAGCTTTCTTT. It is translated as CASSLRAGTEAFF.

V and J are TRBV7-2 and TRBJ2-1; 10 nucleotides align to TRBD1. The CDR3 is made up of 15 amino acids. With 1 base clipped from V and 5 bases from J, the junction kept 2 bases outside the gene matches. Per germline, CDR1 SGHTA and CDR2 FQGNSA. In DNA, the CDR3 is TGTGCCAGCAGCTTAGTTGGGACAGGGGACAATGAGCAGTTCTTC. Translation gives CASSLVGTGDNEQFF.

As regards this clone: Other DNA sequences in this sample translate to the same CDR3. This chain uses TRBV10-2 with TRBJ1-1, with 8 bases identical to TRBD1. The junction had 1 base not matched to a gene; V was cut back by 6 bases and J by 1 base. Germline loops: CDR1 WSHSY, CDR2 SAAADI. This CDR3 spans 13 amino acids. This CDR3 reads CASSGQGNTEAFF. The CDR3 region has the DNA TGCGCCAGCAGCGGACAGGGGAACACTGAAGCTTTCTTT.

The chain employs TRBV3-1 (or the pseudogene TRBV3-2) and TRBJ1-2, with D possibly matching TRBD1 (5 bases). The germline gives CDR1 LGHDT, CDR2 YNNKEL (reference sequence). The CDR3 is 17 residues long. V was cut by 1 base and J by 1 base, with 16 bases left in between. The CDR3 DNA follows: TGTGCCAGCAGCCAAGGTAACAGGATTCTTCATAACTATGGCTACACCTTC. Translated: CASSQGNRILHNYGYTF.

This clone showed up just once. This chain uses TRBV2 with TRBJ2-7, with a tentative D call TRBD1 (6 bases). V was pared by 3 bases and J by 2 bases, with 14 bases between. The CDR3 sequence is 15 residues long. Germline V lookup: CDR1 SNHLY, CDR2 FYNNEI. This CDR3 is CASSDRGHRAYEQYF. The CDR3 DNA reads TGTGCCAGCAGTGATAGGGGACATCGAGCCTACGAGCAGTACTTC. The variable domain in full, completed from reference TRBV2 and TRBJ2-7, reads EPEVTQTPSHQVTQMGQEVILRCVPISNHLYFYWYRQILGQKVEFLVSFYNNEISEKSEIFDDQFSVERPDGSNFTLKIRSTKLEDSAMYFCASSDRGHRAYEQYFGPGTRLTVT.

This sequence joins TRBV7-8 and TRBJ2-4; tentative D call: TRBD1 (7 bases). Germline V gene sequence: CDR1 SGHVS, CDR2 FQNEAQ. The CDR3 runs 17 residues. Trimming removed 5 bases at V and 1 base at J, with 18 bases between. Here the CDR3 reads CASSPNRGGWAKNIQYF. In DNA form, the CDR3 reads TGTGCCAGCAGCCCCAACAGGGGAGGTTGGGCCAAAAACATTCAGTACTTC.

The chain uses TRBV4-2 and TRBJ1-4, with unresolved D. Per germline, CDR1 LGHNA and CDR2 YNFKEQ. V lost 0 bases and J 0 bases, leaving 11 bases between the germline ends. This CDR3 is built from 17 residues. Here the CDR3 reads CASSQDLARSTNEKLFF. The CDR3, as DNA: TGTGCCAGCAGCCAAGATCTGGCCAGATCAACTAATGAAAAACTGTTTTTT.

As DNA, the CDR3 is TGTGCCAGTAGTATACAGTCGGGAAATCAGCCCCAGCATTTT. Its protein is CASSIQSGNQPQHF. This chain joins TRBV19 and TRBJ1-5, with unresolved D. The V and J ends lost 2 bases and 4 bases respectively, with 9 bases between them. The CDR3 extends over 14 amino acids. Germline lookup yields CDR1 LNHDA and CDR2 SQIVND (reference sequence).

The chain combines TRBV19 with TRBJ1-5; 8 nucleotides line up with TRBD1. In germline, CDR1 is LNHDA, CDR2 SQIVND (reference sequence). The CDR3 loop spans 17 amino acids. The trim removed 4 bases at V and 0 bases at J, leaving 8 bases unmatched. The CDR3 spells CASSTSPGGLSNQPQHF. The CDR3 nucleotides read TGTGCCAGTAGTACGTCCCCAGGGGGCCTTAGCAATCAGCCCCAGCATTTT.

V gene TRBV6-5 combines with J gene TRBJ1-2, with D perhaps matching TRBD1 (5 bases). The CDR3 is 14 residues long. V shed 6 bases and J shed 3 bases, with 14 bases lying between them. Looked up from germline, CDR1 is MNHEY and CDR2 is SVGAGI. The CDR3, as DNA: TGTGCCAGCAGCCTATCGGCAGGGCACTATGGCTACACCTTC. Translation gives CASSLSAGHYGYTF.

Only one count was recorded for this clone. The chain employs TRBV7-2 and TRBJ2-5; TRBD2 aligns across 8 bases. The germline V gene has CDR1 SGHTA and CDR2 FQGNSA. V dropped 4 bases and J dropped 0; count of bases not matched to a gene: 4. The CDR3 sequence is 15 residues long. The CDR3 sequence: CASSSLAGYQETQYF. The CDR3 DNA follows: TGTGCCAGCAGCTCCTTAGCGGGGTACCAAGAGACCCAGTACTTC.

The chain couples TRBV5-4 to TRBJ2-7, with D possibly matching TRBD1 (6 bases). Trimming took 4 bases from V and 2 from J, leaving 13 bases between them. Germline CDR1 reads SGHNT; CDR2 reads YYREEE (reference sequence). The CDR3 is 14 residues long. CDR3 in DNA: TGTGCCAGCAGCATCCTTGGACAGACCTACGAGCAGTACTTC. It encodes CASSILGQTYEQYF.

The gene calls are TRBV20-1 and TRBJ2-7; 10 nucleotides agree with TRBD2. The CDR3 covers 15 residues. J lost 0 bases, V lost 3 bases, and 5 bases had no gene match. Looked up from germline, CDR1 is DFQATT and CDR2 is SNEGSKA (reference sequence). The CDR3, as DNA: TGCAGTGCTAGTGCAGCGGGGGGGTTCTCCTACGAGCAGTACTTC. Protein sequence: CSASAAGGFSYEQYF.

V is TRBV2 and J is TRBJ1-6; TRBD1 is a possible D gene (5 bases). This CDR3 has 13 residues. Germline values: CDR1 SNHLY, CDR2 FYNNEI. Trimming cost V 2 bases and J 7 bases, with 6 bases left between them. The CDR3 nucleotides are TGTGCCAGCAGTGAACGGGGGAATTCACCCCTCCACTTT. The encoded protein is CASSERGNSPLHF.